The 18 T cell receptor beta chains presented below share a single source sample, sequenced in a study of T-cell memory formation after mild COVID-19. TCRdb redid the calling of the 5' RACE reads with MiXCR, one entry per CDR3 protein. This table holds 200,000 to 300,000 distinct CDR3 sequences, 15% to 19% found once. The sequencing sample was made of PBMCs or a T cell subset sorted from them (not recorded which). The receptors shown here come from an adult woman who had mild COVID-19 (a few samples of this study predate the infection). Cell type and time point are not known.

V gene TRBV5-1 combines with J gene TRBJ1-5; 7 bases are a match to TRBD1. This CDR3 contains 15 residues. The germline V gene encodes CDR1 SGHRS and CDR2 YFSETQ. Trimming took 1 base from V and 4 from J; bases not matched to a gene: 5. The CDR3 here is CASSLSGQENQPQHF. CDR3 bases: TGCGCCAGCAGCTTGTCCGGACAGGAGAATCAGCCCCAGCATTTT.

The V and J genes are TRBV6-5 and TRBJ1-6; 7 bases are shared with TRBD1. This CDR3 is built from 15 residues. Germline lookup yields CDR1 MNHEY and CDR2 SVGAGI. The J segment lost 10 bases and the V segment lost 0 bases, leaving 6 bases of the junction unmatched. The DNA for the CDR3 is TGTGCCAGCAGTTACTCTGCAGGGGGAAGCTCACCCCTCCACTTT. Translated: CASSYSAGGSSPLHF.

This clonotype turned up a few times. CDR3 sequence: CASSRGLAGGDTQYF. The CDR3 DNA reads as TGCGCCAGCAGCCGGGGACTAGCGGGAGGAGATACGCAGTATTTT. The rearrangement links TRBV5-1 to TRBJ2-3, with 15 positions matching TRBD2. With V trimmed by 4 bases and J by 5 bases, 2 bases remained unmatched. CDR1 is SGHRS, CDR2 YFSETQ, per germline. The CDR3 is made up of 15 amino acids.

This clonotype was recorded a few times. This chain uses TRBV5-1 with TRBJ2-1; TRBD2 matches at 16 bases. V trimming: 4 bases; J trimming: 3 bases; junction bases outside the gene matches: 7. The CDR3 runs 18 residues. Germline CDR1 reads SGHRS; CDR2 reads YFSETQ. CDR3 bases: TGCGCCAGCAGCCCGGGACTAGCGGGGGGGCCTTTCTACAATGAGCAGTTCTTC. It is translated as CASSPGLAGGPFYNEQFF.

The chain recombines TRBV7-2 with TRBJ2-1; D is possibly TRBD1 (8 bases). Germline CDR1 and CDR2: SGHTA and FQGNSA. V was pared by 6 bases and J by 6 bases, with 18 bases between. The CDR3 length is 15 residues. The CDR3 sequence: CASRRDRGGGNEQFF. The CDR3 region has the DNA TGTGCCAGCAGACGCGACAGGGGAGGGGGCAATGAGCAGTTCTTC.

The rearrangement joins TRBV24-1 to TRBJ2-2; perhaps D is TRBD1 or TRBD2 (5 bases each). Germline assignment: CDR1 KGHDR and CDR2 SFDVKD. CDR3 size: 12 residues. The germline V and J ends were trimmed by 9 bases and 1 base, with 5 bases remaining between them. The CDR3 sequence: CATGGNTGELFF. The CDR3 nucleotides are TGTGCCACCGGGGGGAACACCGGGGAGCTGTTTTTT.

The V gene is TRBV28, the J gene TRBJ2-1, with 14 positions matching TRBD2. The germline CDR1 and CDR2 sequences are MDHEN and SYDVKM. This CDR3 spans 14 amino acids. Germline trimming cut 7 bases from V and 8 bases from J; bases unmatched to any gene: 4. The chain's CDR3 is CASTRTSGRHEQFF. CDR3 nucleotides: TGTGCCAGCACACGGACTAGCGGGAGGCATGAGCAGTTCTTC.

The J gene is TRBJ2-3, the V gene TRBV27, with TRBD1 matching 8 bases. Germline CDR1 and CDR2: MNHEY and SMNVEV (reference sequence). This CDR3 has 17 amino acids. Trimming removed 1 base from V and 6 bases from J; junction bases left unmatched: 12. The CDR3 DNA follows: TGTGCCAGCAGTTTATTGGGACAGGTGGTCAATCGCGATACGCAGTATTTT. Its translation is CASSLLGQVVNRDTQYF.

This clonotype was seen only once. The CDR3 coding sequence is TGTGCCAGCAGTGACGATGGCAGGGGCTTGTTCGGAGGCACAGATACGCAGTATTTT. Translated, it gives CASSDDGRGLFGGTDTQYF. The chain carries TRBV2 and TRBJ2-3; D possibly corresponds to TRBD1 (6 bases). V was clipped by 3 bases and J by 1 base, with 23 bases between them. Germline V gene data show CDR1 as SNHLY and CDR2 as FYNNEI. The CDR3 is 19 residues long.

This chain uses TRBV4-1 with TRBJ1-5; D is possibly TRBD1 (5 bases). V was cut by 1 base and J by 5 bases, with 9 bases left in between. The CDR3 spans 14 residues. Germline CDR1 is MGHRA and CDR2 is YSYEKL. The CDR3 sequence is CASSQADSYQPQHF. CDR3 DNA sequence: TGCGCCAGCAGCCAAGCCGACAGTTATCAGCCCCAGCATTTT.

This clonotype was counted only a few times. V gene TRBV19 combines with J gene TRBJ1-2; D uncertain. Germline CDR1 reads LNHDA; CDR2 reads SQIVND (reference sequence). V lost 5 bases and J 6 bases, leaving 7 bases between the germline ends. This CDR3 is built from 11 residues. CDR3 DNA: TGTGCCAGTAGTCGGGCCAATGGCTACACCTTC. Encoded protein: CASSRANGYTF. Based on the CDR3 plus reference TRBV19 and TRBJ1-2, the full variable domain is DGGITQSPKYLFRKEGQNVTLSCEQNLNHDAMYWYRQDPGQGLRLIYYSQIVNDFQKGDIAEGYSVSREKKESFPLTVTSAQKNPTAFYLCASSRANGYTFGSGTRLTVV.

This clonotype was counted at least ten times. V and J are TRBV18 and TRBJ2-2, with 8 bases matching TRBD1. The V segment lost 3 bases and the J segment 1 base; nucleotides outside the gene matches: 7. The CDR3 contains 17 residues. In germline, CDR1 is KGHSH, CDR2 LQKENI. The CDR3 protein is CASSPRWTGWNTGELFF. CDR3 coding DNA: TGTGCCAGCTCACCGAGGTGGACAGGGTGGAACACCGGGGAGCTGTTTTTT.

The chain recombines TRBV12-3 or TRBV12-4 with TRBJ2-6; D is tentatively TRBD1 or TRBD2 (5 bases each). This CDR3 has 17 residues. Between the trimmed V and J ends, which lost 2 bases and 3 bases, there was a span of 14 bases. The CDR3 bases are TGTGCCAGCAGTTTAAACCGTGGGGGTAATGGGGCCAACGTCCTGACTTTC. This encodes CASSLNRGGNGANVLTF.

This clonotype was counted ten times or more. This chain uses TRBV10-3 with TRBJ1-2; D is undetermined. V lost 2 bases and J lost 3, with 7 bases in between. The CDR3 loop spans 13 amino acids. The V gene's germline CDR1 is ENHRY and CDR2 SYGVKD. CDR3: CAISETQDYGYTF. The CDR3 DNA reads as TGTGCCATCAGTGAGACGCAGGACTATGGCTACACCTTC.

This clonotype was seen only a few times. The chain employs TRBV3-1 and TRBJ1-1; D uncertain. With 8 bases removed from V and 2 bases from J, the gap between germline ends came to 3 bases. CDR1 is LGHDT and CDR2 is YNNKEL in the germline V gene (reference sequence). The CDR3 is 10 residues long. The CDR3 bases are TGTGCCAGCGGTAACACTGAAGCTTTCTTT. It translates to CASGNTEAFF.

The rearrangement links TRBV7-2 to TRBJ2-2; D remains unclear. Germline-derived CDR1 and CDR2 are SGHTA and FQGNSA. This CDR3 region has 10 residues. V lost 3 bases, J lost 10 bases, and 3 bases lay in between. The CDR3 here is CASSLVELFF. In DNA form, the CDR3 reads TGTGCCAGCAGCTTGGTGGAGCTGTTTTTT.

The V gene is TRBV7-6, the J gene TRBJ1-3, with a tentative D call TRBD1 (5 bases). The germline V and J ends were trimmed by 5 bases and 0 bases, with 11 bases remaining between them. Germline assignment: CDR1 SGHVS and CDR2 FNYEAQ. This CDR3 has 15 amino acids. Here the CDR3 DNA reads TGTGCCAGCAGCACATCCGACAGCTCTGGAAACACCATATATTTT. This codes for CASSTSDSSGNTIYF.

The J gene is TRBJ2-3, the V gene TRBV29-1, with D possibly being TRBD1 or TRBD2 (6 bases each). This CDR3 is 18 amino acids long. The ends were cut back, 1 base at V and 0 bases at J, with 20 bases in the middle. The germline gives CDR1 SQVTM, CDR2 ANQGSEA. CDR3 residues: CSVEVGGVWGRSTDTQYF. The DNA for the CDR3 is TGCAGCGTTGAAGTGGGGGGCGTATGGGGCAGGAGCACAGATACGCAGTATTTT.